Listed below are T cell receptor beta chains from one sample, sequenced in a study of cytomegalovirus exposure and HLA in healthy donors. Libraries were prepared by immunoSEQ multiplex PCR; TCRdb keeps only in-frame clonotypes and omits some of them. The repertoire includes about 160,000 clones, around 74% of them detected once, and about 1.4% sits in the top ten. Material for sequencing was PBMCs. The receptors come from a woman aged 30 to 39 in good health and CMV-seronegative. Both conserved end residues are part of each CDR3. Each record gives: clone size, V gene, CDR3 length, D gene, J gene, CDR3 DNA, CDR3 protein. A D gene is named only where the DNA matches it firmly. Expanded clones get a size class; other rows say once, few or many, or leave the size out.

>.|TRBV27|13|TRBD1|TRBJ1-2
TGTGCCAGCAGTTTTAGACAGGGGGTTGGCTACACCTTC
CASSFRQGVGYTF
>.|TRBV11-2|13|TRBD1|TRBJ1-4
TGTGCCAGCAGCCCCCGCAGGGGGGAAAAACTGTTTTTT
CASSPRRGEKLFF
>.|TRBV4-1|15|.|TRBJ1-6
TGCGCCAGCAGCCAATCGGGAGAACGGAATTCACCCCTCCACTTT
CASSQSGERNSPLHF
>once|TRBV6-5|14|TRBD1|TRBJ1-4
TGTGCCAGCAGTCGCCAACAGGGGGGTGAAAAACTGTTTTTT
CASSRQQGGEKLFF
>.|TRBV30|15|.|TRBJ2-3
TGTGCCTGGAGTCCCGCCGTACAGCACGCAGATACGCAGTATTTT
CAWSPAVQHADTQYF
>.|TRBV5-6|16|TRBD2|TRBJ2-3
TGTGCCAGCAGCTTGTCGCGGGGGGCAGTCACAGATACGCAGTATTTT
CASSLSRGAVTDTQYF
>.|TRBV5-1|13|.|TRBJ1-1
TGCGCCAGCAGCCCCAGGGCACCGTCTGAAGCTTTCTTT
CASSPRAPSEAFF
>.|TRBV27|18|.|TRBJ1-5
TGTGCCAGCAGTGGGCCGGGGGGCGGCCCAGGTAGCAATCAGCCCCAGCATTTT
CASSGPGGGPGSNQPQHF
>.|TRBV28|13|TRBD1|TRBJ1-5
TGTGCCAGCAGGCGACAGGGGGACCAGCCCCAGCATTTT
CASRRQGDQPQHF
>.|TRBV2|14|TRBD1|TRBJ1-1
TGTGCCACTACGACAGGGCTAAAAGACACTGAAGCTTTCTTT
CATTTGLKDTEAFF
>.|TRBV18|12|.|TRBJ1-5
TGTGCCAGCTCACCCGCGAATCAGCCCCAGCATTTT
CASSPANQPQHF
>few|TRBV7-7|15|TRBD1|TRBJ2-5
TGTGCCAGCAGCTCGACAGGGAGCCTCCAAGAGACCCAGTACTTC
CASSSTGSLQETQYF
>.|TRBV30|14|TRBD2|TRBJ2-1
TGTGCCTGGATCGTTAGCGGGGGATACAATGAGCAGTTCTTC
CAWIVSGGYNEQFF
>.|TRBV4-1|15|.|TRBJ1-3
TGCGCCAGCAGCCAAGGGGAGCCAGCCGGAAACACCATATATTTT
CASSQGEPAGNTIYF
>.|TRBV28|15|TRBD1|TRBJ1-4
TGTGCCAGCAGTTTATCAGGGGGAGAGAATGAAAAACTGTTTTTT
CASSLSGGENEKLFF
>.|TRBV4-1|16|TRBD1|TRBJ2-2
TGCGCCAGCAGCCTTCCGGGACAGGGGGACACCGGGGAGCTGTTTTTT
CASSLPGQGDTGELFF